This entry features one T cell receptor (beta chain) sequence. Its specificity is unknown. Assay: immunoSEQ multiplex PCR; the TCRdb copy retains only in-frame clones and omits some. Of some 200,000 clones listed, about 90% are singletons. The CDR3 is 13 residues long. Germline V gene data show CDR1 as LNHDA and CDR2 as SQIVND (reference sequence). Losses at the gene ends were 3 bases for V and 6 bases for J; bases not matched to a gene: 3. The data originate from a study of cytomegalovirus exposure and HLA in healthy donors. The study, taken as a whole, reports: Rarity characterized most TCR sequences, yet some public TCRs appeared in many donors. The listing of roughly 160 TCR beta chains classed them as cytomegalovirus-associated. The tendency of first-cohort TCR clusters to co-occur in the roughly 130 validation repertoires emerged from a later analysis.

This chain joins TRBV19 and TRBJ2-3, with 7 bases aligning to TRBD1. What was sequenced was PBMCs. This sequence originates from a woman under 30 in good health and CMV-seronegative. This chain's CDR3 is CASSMTRGDTQYF. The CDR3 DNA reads TGTGCCAGTAGTATGACCAGGGGGGATACGCAGTATTTT.